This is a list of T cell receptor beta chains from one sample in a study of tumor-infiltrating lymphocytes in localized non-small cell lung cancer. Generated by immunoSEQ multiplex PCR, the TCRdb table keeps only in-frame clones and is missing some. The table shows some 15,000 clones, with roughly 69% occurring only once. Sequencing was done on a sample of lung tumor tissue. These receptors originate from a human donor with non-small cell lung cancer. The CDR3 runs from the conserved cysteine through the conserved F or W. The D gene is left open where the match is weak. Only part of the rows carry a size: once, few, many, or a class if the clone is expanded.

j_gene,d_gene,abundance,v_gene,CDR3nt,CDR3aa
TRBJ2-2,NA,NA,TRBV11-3,TGTGCCAGCAGCTTAGCTGCGGGCTTCGGGGAGCTGTTTTTT,CASSLAAGFGELFF
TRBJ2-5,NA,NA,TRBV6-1,TGTGCCAGCAGTGAAACAGGGCGGTCGGGAGAGACCCAGTACTTC,CASSETGRSGETQYF
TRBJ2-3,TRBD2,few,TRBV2,TGTGCCAGCCGGGTCTTAGCGGGCGGCACAGATACGCAGTATTTT,CASRVLAGGTDTQYF
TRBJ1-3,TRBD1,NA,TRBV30,TGTGCCTGGAGAGGACAGGCTGGAAACACCATATATTTT,CAWRGQAGNTIYF
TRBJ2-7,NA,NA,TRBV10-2,TGCGCCAGCGGCAGGGGCCTAGCGGCCATCGAGCAGTACTTC,CASGRGLAAIEQYF
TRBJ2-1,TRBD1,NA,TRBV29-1,TGCAGCGCAACAGGGGTTAGCTCCTACAATGAGCAGTTCTTC,CSATGVSSYNEQFF
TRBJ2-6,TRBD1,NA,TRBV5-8,TGTGCCAGCAGCTTGTTAGCCGGGACAGGTGGCTCTGGGGCCAACGTCCTGACTTTC,CASSLLAGTGGSGANVLTF
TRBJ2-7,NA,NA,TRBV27,TGTGCCAGCAAAGGCGGGGTTGGAGAGCAGTACTTC,CASKGGVGEQYF
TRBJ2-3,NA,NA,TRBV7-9,TGTGCCAGCAGCCGGGGGCTAGCGATTAGCACAGATACGCAGTATTTT,CASSRGLAISTDTQYF
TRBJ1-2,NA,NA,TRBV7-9,TGTGCCAGCAGCTTTTTACCAGGAGCTAACTATGGCTACACCTTC,CASSFLPGANYGYTF
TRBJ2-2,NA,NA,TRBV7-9,TGTGCCAGCAGCTTAATCGGGACGAACACCGGGGAGCTGTTTTTT,CASSLIGTNTGELFF
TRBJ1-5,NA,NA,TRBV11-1,TGTGCCAGCAGCCCAGGGAGCAATCAGCCCCAGCATTTT,CASSPGSNQPQHF
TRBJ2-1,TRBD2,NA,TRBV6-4,TGTGCCAGCAGTGGGGGACTAGCGGGAGTCACTGAGCAGTTCTTC,CASSGGLAGVTEQFF
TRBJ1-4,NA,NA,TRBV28,TGTGCCAGCAAACCCTCGGGGGGGGCAACTAATGAAAAACTGTTTTTT,CASKPSGGATNEKLFF
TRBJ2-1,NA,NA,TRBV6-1,TGTGCCAGCAGTTCCCGGCCCCTATACAATGAGCAGTTCTTC,CASSSRPLYNEQFF
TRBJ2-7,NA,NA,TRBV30,TGTGCCTGGAGTGTACTGCCAAGCTCCTACGAGCAGTACTTC,CAWSVLPSSYEQYF
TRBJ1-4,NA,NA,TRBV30,TGTGCCTGGAGTCGTGCGGAGGGGACAACTAATGAAAAACTGTTTTTT,CAWSRAEGTTNEKLFF
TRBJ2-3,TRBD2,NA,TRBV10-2,TGCGCCAGCAGTGAGAAAGGATTAGCGGGAGCTAGCACAGATACGCACCATTTT,CASSEKGLAGASTDTHHF
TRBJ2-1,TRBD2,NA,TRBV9,TGTGCCAGCAGCGTAAGGACTAGCGGTAGGAATGAGCAGTTCTTC,CASSVRTSGRNEQFF
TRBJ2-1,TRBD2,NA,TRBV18,TGTGCCAGCTCACCATGGGAGGGAGGAGGCAATGAGCAGTTCTTC,CASSPWEGGGNEQFF
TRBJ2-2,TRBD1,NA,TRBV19,TGTGCCAGTAGTATAGTGACAGGGCGGTCCGGGGAGCTGTTTTTT,CASSIVTGRSGELFF
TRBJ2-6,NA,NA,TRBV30,TGTGCCTGGAGCCGTTTAGCCGGAACGTCTGGGGCCAACGTCCTGACTTTC,CAWSRLAGTSGANVLTF
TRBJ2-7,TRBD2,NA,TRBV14,TGTGCCAGCAGCCAACTGCCCAGCGGGAGGGGATACGAGCAGTACTTC,CASSQLPSGRGYEQYF
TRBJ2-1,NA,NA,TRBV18,TGTGCCAGCTCACCCAACAGGGTTCTTGACAATGAGCAGTTCTTC,CASSPNRVLDNEQFF
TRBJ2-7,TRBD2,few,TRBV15,TGTGCCACCAGCAGAGGTTGGCGGACTAGCGCCGACGAGCAGTACTTC,CATSRGWRTSADEQYF
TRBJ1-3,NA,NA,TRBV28,TGTGCCAGCAGTTTCGGGGGGAAACCTTCAGGGTCTGGAAACACCATATATTTT,CASSFGGKPSGSGNTIYF
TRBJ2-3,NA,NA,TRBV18,TGTGCCAGCTCACCAGGTCAACTAGGTTCAGATACGCAGTATTTT,CASSPGQLGSDTQYF
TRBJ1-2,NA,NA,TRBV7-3,TGTGCCAGCAGCCTGGGCAGGAGCTATGGCTACACCTTC,CASSLGRSYGYTF
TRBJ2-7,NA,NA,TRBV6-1,TGTGCCAGCAGTGATTGGAGTCCCCCCTACGAGCAGTACTTC,CASSDWSPPYEQYF
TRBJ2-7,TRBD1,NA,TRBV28,TGTGCCAGCAGCCTAACCGGGACAGGGGGATACGAGCAGTACTTC,CASSLTGTGGYEQYF
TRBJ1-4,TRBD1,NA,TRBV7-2,TGTGCCAGCAGCTCGGGACAGGTTGGGGAAAAACTGTTTTTT,CASSSGQVGEKLFF
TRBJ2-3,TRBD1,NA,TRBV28,TGTGCCAGCAGTATCGCCGGGACAGGGTCCCACACAGATACGCAGTATTTT,CASSIAGTGSHTDTQYF
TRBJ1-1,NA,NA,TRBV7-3,TGTGCCAGCAGCCGCGTAGGGGGAATTGCGAACACTGAAGCTTTCTTT,CASSRVGGIANTEAFF
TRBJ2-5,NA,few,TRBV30,TGTGCCTGGAGTGTACAACCCCGGGAGACCCAGTACTTC,CAWSVQPRETQYF
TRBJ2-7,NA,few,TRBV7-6,TGTGCCAGCAGCTCCGGGGGGGGACGACAGGGAAAGTCCTACGAGCAGTACTTC,CASSSGGGRQGKSYEQYF
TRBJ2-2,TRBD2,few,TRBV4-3,TGCGCCAGCAGCCAAGATCTATACGGGACTAGCGACACCGGGGAGCTGTTTTTT,CASSQDLYGTSDTGELFF